Following are 20 T cell receptor beta chains from one sample sequenced in a study of blood T cell repertoires in COVID-19. Sequenced by immunoSEQ multiplex PCR; TCRdb stores in-frame clones only, minus some. Here the sample spans some 130,000 clones, around 84% being singletons. What was sequenced was peripheral blood. The receptors here all came from a woman aged 80 or over with acute or convalescent COVID-19.

This clone was recorded a few times. CDR3 region: CASSSSGLAGGPGEQYF. The CDR3 coding sequence is TGTGCCAGCAGCTCCTCGGGACTAGCGGGAGGGCCAGGCGAGCAGTACTTC. V and J are TRBV7-2 and TRBJ2-7, with 16 bases that match TRBD2. This CDR3 has 17 residues. In germline, CDR1 is SGHTA, CDR2 FQGNSA. The junction had 9 bases not matched to a gene; V was cut back by 4 bases and J by 6 bases.

The gene calls are TRBV4-1 and TRBJ2-3; maybe TRBD2 (5 bases). Trimming removed 1 base from V and 1 base from J, with 15 bases in between. Germline lookup yields CDR1 MGHRA and CDR2 YSYEKL. The CDR3 contains 17 residues. Here the CDR3 DNA reads TGCGCCAGCAGCCAAGGGCTAGCAATTTTTGGCACAGATACGCAGTATTTT. This translates into CASSQGLAIFGTDTQYF.

The chain uses TRBV19 and TRBJ1-2; 7 bases map to TRBD1. Germline lookup yields CDR1 LNHDA and CDR2 SQIVND (reference sequence). The CDR3 totals 15 residues. Trimming took 5 bases from V and 4 from J; bases not matched to a gene: 10. The CDR3 sequence is CASSAPGTVFYGYTF. The CDR3 DNA is TGTGCCAGTAGTGCTCCGGGGACAGTGTTCTATGGCTACACCTTC.

The chain recombines TRBV14 with TRBJ2-7; TRBD1 matches at 8 bases. Germline V gives CDR1 SGHDN, CDR2 FVKESK. The V gene end was trimmed by 5 bases and the J gene end by 7 bases; junction bases not matched to a gene: 13. The CDR3 is 15 residues long. CDR3 protein: CASSLRTGFGEEQYF. The CDR3 DNA is TGTGCCAGCAGCTTAAGGACAGGGTTCGGGGAGGAGCAGTACTTC.

The V and J genes are TRBV7-9 and TRBJ2-5; D is unresolved. V was trimmed by 3 bases and J by 5 bases, leaving 4 bases between them. This CDR3 is built from 11 residues. Germline assignment: CDR1 SEHNR and CDR2 FQNEAQ (reference sequence). CDR3 sequence reads: CASSFGETQYF. The DNA of the CDR3 is TGTGCCAGCAGCTTCGGTGAGACCCAGTACTTC.

This chain joins TRBV20-1 and TRBJ2-2; 16 nucleotides align to TRBD2. Germline V gene data show CDR1 as DFQATT and CDR2 as SNEGSKA (reference sequence). The CDR3 spans 16 residues. V lost 5 bases, J lost 6 bases, and 6 bases stayed unmatched. CDR3 sequence: CSAGAGTSGGAGELFF. The DNA for the CDR3 is TGCAGTGCTGGTGCCGGGACTAGCGGGGGGGCCGGGGAGCTGTTTTTT.

The J gene is TRBJ2-1, the V gene TRBV6-2 or TRBV6-3; 15 positions match TRBD2. Per the germline V gene, CDR1 is MNHEY and CDR2 is SVGEGT. The CDR3 sequence is 17 residues long. Unmatched junction bases numbered 3, after V lost 1 base and J lost 5 bases. CDR3 region: CASSYLGLAGGNNEQFF. The CDR3 region has the DNA TGTGCCAGCAGTTACTTGGGACTAGCGGGGGGCAACAATGAGCAGTTCTTC.

This clone has just a few counts. The chain combines TRBV25-1 with TRBJ1-2; 8 bases align to TRBD1. This CDR3 region has 14 residues. V lost 6 bases to trimming and J lost 6 bases; unmatched junction nucleotides: 9. Germline V gene sequence: CDR1 MGHDK, CDR2 SYGVNS. The CDR3 loop reads CASSSRTGLNGYTF. In DNA, the CDR3 is TGTGCCAGCAGCTCTCGGACAGGGTTAAATGGCTACACCTTC.

This clone was observed a few times. This rearrangement joins TRBV5-5 to TRBJ1-1; D is ambiguous. CDR3 length equals 15 residues. V lost 6 bases and J 0 bases, leaving 15 bases between the germline ends. CDR1 is SGHKS and CDR2 is YYEKEE in the germline V gene (reference sequence). CDR3 nucleotide sequence: TGTGCCAGCACTCCCCAAACCAGAATGAACACTGAAGCTTTCTTT. Translating gives CASTPQTRMNTEAFF.

The chain employs TRBV10-3 and TRBJ2-7, with D possibly TRBD1 on 5 matching bases. The CDR3 loop spans 14 amino acids. The V end was cut by 0 bases, the J end by 3 bases, with 9 bases between. Germline CDR1 and CDR2: ENHRY and SYGVKD. The CDR3 sequence: CAISESGLRYEQYF. As DNA, the CDR3 is TGTGCCATCAGTGAGTCGGGGCTCCGCTACGAGCAGTACTTC.

This chain joins TRBV12-5 and TRBJ1-2; 7 nucleotides align to TRBD1. Losses at the gene ends were 0 bases for V and 5 bases for J; bases not matched to a gene: 6. CDR1 is LGHNT, CDR2 FRNRAP, per germline. The CDR3 loop spans 15 amino acids. The CDR3 is CASGLVVQQGYGYTF. CDR3 DNA: TGTGCTAGTGGTTTGGTAGTTCAACAGGGGTATGGCTACACCTTC.

This sequence joins TRBV10-1 and TRBJ2-2; 8 nucleotides match TRBD1. V shed 3 bases and J 5 bases; nucleotides not matched to a gene: 8. Germline CDR1 WNHNN, CDR2 SYGVQD (reference sequence). This CDR3 has 16 residues. CDR3 amino acids: CASSDARTGRTGELFF. DNA of the CDR3: TGCGCCAGCAGTGATGCCCGGACAGGGCGGACCGGGGAGCTGTTTTTT.

This clone showed up just a few times. V is TRBV3-1 (or the pseudogene TRBV3-2) and J is TRBJ2-2, with 15 bases matching TRBD2. CDR3 length equals 18 residues. Trimming removed 4 bases from V and 3 bases from J; junction bases left unmatched: 6. From germline, CDR1 is LGHDT and CDR2 YNNKEL (reference sequence). CDR3 protein: CASSPSGTSGGYTGELFF. CDR3 in DNA: TGTGCCAGCAGCCCTTCCGGGACTAGCGGGGGGTACACCGGGGAGCTGTTTTTT.

The genes are TRBV3-1 (or the pseudogene TRBV3-2) and TRBJ1-4; D is unresolved. Germline V lookup: CDR1 LGHDT, CDR2 YNNKEL (reference sequence). V lost 0 bases and J 8 bases, leaving 16 bases between the germline ends. This CDR3 comprises 16 residues. The CDR3 sequence is CASSQDPPGPYEKLFF. CDR3 DNA: TGTGCCAGCAGCCAAGACCCTCCGGGTCCCTACGAAAAACTGTTTTTT.

This clone has only a few counts. J is TRBJ1-4 and V is TRBV9; D ambiguous. Germline loops: CDR1 SGDLS, CDR2 YYNGEE. The CDR3 consists of 14 residues. V lost 4 bases to trimming and J lost 11 bases, with 18 bases between them. CDR3: CASSPSALDAKLFF. CDR3 DNA sequence: TGTGCCAGCAGCCCATCCGCCCTAGACGCTAAACTGTTTTTT. The variable domain in full, completed from reference TRBV9 and TRBJ1-4, reads DSGVTQTPKHLITATGQRVTLRCSPRSGDLSVYWYQQSLDQGLQFLIQYYNGEERAKGNILERFSAQQFPDLHSELNLSSLELGDSALYFCASSPSALDAKLFFGSGTQLSVL.

This chain links TRBV5-1 with TRBJ2-2; 9 bases align to TRBD2. Germline trimming cut 4 bases from V and 4 bases from J; bases unmatched to any gene: 5. This CDR3 comprises 15 residues. The germline V gene encodes CDR1 SGHRS and CDR2 YFSETQ. The CDR3 region is CASSPPGLATGELFF. CDR3 sequence (DNA): TGCGCCAGCAGCCCACCGGGACTAGCCACCGGGGAGCTGTTTTTT.

This clone has just a few counts. This chain uses TRBV24-1 with TRBJ2-7, with 10 nucleotides matching TRBD2. Germline trimming cut 4 bases from V and 2 bases from J; bases unmatched to any gene: 10. This CDR3 is 17 amino acids long. The germline CDR1 and CDR2 sequences are KGHDR and SFDVKD. CDR3 bases: TGTGCCACCAGTGAGCCCCACTTAGCGGGGGGCACCTACGAGCAGTACTTC. It is translated as CATSEPHLAGGTYEQYF.

This clone has just a few counts. The genes are TRBV19 and TRBJ1-4; TRBD1 matches at 7 bases. Trimming removed 6 bases from V and 5 bases from J; junction bases left unmatched: 9. This CDR3 is built from 15 residues. The germline CDR1 and CDR2 sequences are LNHDA and SQIVND (reference sequence). The CDR3 reads CASSPTGQPNEKLFF. DNA of the CDR3: TGTGCCAGTAGCCCTACGGGACAGCCAAATGAAAAACTGTTTTTT.

This rearrangement joins TRBV6-2 or TRBV6-3 to TRBJ2-3, with TRBD2 matching over 11 bases. Germline V gives CDR1 MNHEY, CDR2 SVGEGT. Unmatched junction bases numbered 7, after V lost 5 bases and J lost 0 bases. CDR3 length equals 17 residues. CDR3 DNA sequence: TGTGCCAGCAGTCTACTAGCGGGAGAGGGCAGCACAGATACGCAGTATTTT. This sequence encodes CASSLLAGEGSTDTQYF.

This clone was seen only once. V usage is TRBV5-1 and J usage is TRBJ2-5; D is perhaps TRBD1 (6 bases). Germline V gene sequence: CDR1 SGHRS, CDR2 YFSETQ. Trimming stripped 4 bases from V and 4 bases from J, with 17 bases between. CDR3 length: 15 amino acids. CDR3: CASSPSALQGETQYF. Written as DNA, the CDR3 is TGCGCCAGCAGCCCATCGGCCCTACAGGGAGAGACCCAGTACTTC.